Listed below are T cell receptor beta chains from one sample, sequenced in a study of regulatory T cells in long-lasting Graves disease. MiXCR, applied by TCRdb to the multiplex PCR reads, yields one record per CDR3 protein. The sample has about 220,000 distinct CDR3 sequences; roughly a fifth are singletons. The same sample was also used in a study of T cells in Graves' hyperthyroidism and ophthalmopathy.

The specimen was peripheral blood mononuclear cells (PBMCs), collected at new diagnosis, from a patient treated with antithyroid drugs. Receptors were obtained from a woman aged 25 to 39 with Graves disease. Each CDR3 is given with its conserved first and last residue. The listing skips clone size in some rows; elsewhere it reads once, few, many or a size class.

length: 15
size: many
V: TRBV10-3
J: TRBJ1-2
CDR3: CAISAGTGIPYGYTF

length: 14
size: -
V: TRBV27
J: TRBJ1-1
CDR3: CASSFKSGQLEAFF

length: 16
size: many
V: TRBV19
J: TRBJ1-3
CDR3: CASSTRTLLSGNTIYF

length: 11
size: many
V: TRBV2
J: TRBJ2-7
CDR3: CASGIAVEQYF

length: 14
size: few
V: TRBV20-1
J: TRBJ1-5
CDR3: CSALTGTSNQPQHF

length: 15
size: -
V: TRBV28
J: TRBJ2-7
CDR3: CASSPIARNDYEQYF

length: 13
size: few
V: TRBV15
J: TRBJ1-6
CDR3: CATSRDRRSPLHF

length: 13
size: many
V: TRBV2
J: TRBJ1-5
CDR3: CASSPWGNQPQHF

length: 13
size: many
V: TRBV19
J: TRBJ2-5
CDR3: CASSQGFKETQYF

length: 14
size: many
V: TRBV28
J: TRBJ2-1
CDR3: CASKTSGPYNEQFF

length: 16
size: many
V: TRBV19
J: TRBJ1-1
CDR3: CASRSPGRRMNTEAFF

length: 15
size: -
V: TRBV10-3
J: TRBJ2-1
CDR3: CAISESLAGPSGQFF

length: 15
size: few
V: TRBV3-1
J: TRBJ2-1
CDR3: CASSQGETAYNEQFF